The 13 T cell receptor beta chains below come from one sample, sequenced in a study of radiation and T cells in renal cell carcinoma. The data were produced by immunoSEQ multiplex PCR, yet TCRdb's version contains in-frame clones alone and is incomplete. The sample comprises tens of thousands of clones, around four fifths of which are singletons, and around 9.4% rests with the top ten. Noted time point: blood 4 weeks post-SBRT, at nephrectomy. Treatment specified: 15 Gy SBRT to primary tumor, nephrectomy 4 weeks later. The sample consisted of blood, taken from a patient whose treatment included radiotherapy and nephrectomy. The receptors derive from a man aged 45-65 years with renal cell carcinoma.

Concerning this clone itself: The same CDR3 can be traced to other DNA sequences in this sample. This rearrangement joins TRBV9 to TRBJ2-2; D tentatively fits TRBD1 or TRBD2 (5 bases each). Germline loops: CDR1 SGDLS, CDR2 YYNGEE. V lost 2 bases, J lost 5 bases, and 7 bases lay in between. This CDR3 has 13 residues. The CDR3 loop is CASSVGPTGELFF. For the CDR3, the DNA is TGTGCCAGCAGCGTGGGACCGACCGGGGAGCTGTTTTTT.

CDR3 in DNA: TGTGCCAGCAGTCTCGGGTCGAATCAGCCCCAGCATTTT. Amino acid sequence: CASSLGSNQPQHF. This chain joins TRBV27 and TRBJ1-5; the D is unclear. Germline lookup yields CDR1 MNHEY and CDR2 SMNVEV (reference sequence). Trimming cost V 5 bases and J 4 bases, with 9 bases left between them. There are 13 residues in the CDR3.

This chain connects TRBV7-9 to TRBJ1-4, with 8 bases lining up with TRBD1. V was clipped by 1 base and J by 7 bases; unmatched bases: 8. Germline CDR1 SEHNR, CDR2 FQNEAQ (reference sequence). This CDR3 has 16 amino acids. Written as DNA, the CDR3 is TGTGCCAGCAGCTTAGGGGGCAGGGGGCGAACTGAAAAACTGTTTTTT. Translated: CASSLGGRGRTEKLFF.

This chain uses TRBV5-1 with TRBJ1-2; D might be TRBD1 (5 bases). The V end lost 0 bases, the J end lost 3 bases, and 9 bases lay between the germline ends. The CDR3 loop spans 14 amino acids. CDR1 is SGHRS and CDR2 is YFSETQ in the germline V gene. CDR3 nucleotide sequence: TGCGCCAGCAGCTTGGTTGGCAGGGACTATGGCTACACCTTC. As protein: CASSLVGRDYGYTF.

J is TRBJ1-2 and V is TRBV11-2, with D unclear. V was clipped by 0 bases and J by 4 bases, with 12 bases between them. This CDR3 is built from 15 residues. CDR1 and CDR2 (germline): SGHAT, FQNNGV. The chain's CDR3 is CASSLDVGVGYGYTF. The CDR3 nucleotides read TGTGCCAGCAGCTTAGACGTCGGGGTTGGCTATGGCTACACCTTC.

The chain employs TRBV4-1 and TRBJ1-1; 8 nucleotides align to TRBD1. J gave up 4 bases and V 4 bases, and 17 bases lay outside the gene matches. The length of the CDR3 is 18 residues. Germline V CDR1 and CDR2: MGHRA, YSYEKL. The DNA for the CDR3 is TGCGCCAGCAGCCCGCGGTCGGGACCAGGGGGCGTGAGCACTGAAGCTTTCTTT. It translates to CASSPRSGPGGVSTEAFF.

This clone has a single count. J is TRBJ2-7 and V is TRBV29-1; tentative D call: TRBD1 (7 bases). Deletions cut 7 bases from V and 7 bases from J, with 17 bases between. The CDR3 is 12 amino acids. CDR1 is SQVTM, CDR2 ANQGSEA, per germline. The CDR3 DNA reads TGCAGCGGGGAATTTCAGGGGGGTGAGCAGTACTTC. It yields the protein CSGEFQGGEQYF.

The chain links TRBV27 to TRBJ2-5, with a weak D call TRBD1 (6 bases). The CDR3 has 11 amino acids. Per germline, CDR1 MNHEY and CDR2 SMNVEV (reference sequence). In DNA, the CDR3 is TGTGCTACCAGGGGTCTGGGGACCCAGTACTTC. It translates to CATRGLGTQYF.

The gene calls are TRBV5-1 and TRBJ2-4; 9 nucleotides match TRBD2. J was trimmed by 5 bases and V by 2 bases; bases with no gene match: 5. Per germline, CDR1 SGHRS and CDR2 YFSETQ. The CDR3 covers 15 residues. DNA of the CDR3: TGCGCCAGCAGCTTAGCGGGGGGCGTCGAAAACATTCAGTACTTC. The encoded protein is CASSLAGGVENIQYF.

A remark on this clone: Other DNA sequences in this sample translate to the same CDR3. The V and J genes are TRBV2 and TRBJ2-5; D unclear. The CDR3 totals 12 residues. The germline V and J ends were trimmed by 5 bases and 3 bases, with 7 bases remaining between them. Germline assignment: CDR1 SNHLY and CDR2 FYNNEI. The CDR3 region is CASSYSEETQYF. In DNA, the CDR3 is TGTGCCAGCAGTTACAGCGAAGAGACCCAGTACTTC. Drawing the rest from reference TRBV2 and TRBJ2-5, the complete variable domain is EPEVTQTPSHQVTQMGQEVILRCVPISNHLYFYWYRQILGQKVEFLVSFYNNEISEKSEIFDDQFSVERPDGSNFTLKIRSTKLEDSAMYFCASSYSEETQYFGPGTRLLVL.

V gene TRBV9 combines with J gene TRBJ2-7, with TRBD2 matching 7 bases. With 0 bases clipped from V and 12 bases from J, the junction kept 12 bases outside the gene matches. CDR3 size: 14 residues. Germline V gives CDR1 SGDLS, CDR2 YYNGEE. The CDR3 DNA reads as TGTGCCAGCAGCGTAGGGTTTTCGGGAGGTGGATCGTACTTC. Translated, it gives CASSVGFSGGGSYF.

The CDR3 region is CASSLGANNEQFF. CDR3 nucleotides: TGTGCCAGCAGTCTAGGGGCCAACAATGAGCAGTTCTTC. The rearrangement uses TRBV6-4 and TRBJ2-1; a weak D match, TRBD1 (5 bases). Germline V CDR1 and CDR2: MRHNA, SNTAGT. The CDR3 has 13 residues. The V gene lost 5 bases and the J gene lost 5 bases, with 10 bases spanning the gap.

The chain couples TRBV19 to TRBJ1-5, with 7 bases lining up with TRBD1. There are 17 residues in the CDR3. The J segment lost 2 bases and the V segment lost 1 base, leaving 8 bases of the junction unmatched. Per the germline V gene, CDR1 is LNHDA and CDR2 is SQIVND (reference sequence). The CDR3 DNA reads TGTGCCAGTAGTATAGTCAGGGGGTCAAGAGGCAATCAGCCCCAGCATTTT. Residues: CASSIVRGSRGNQPQHF. Looking up the rest from reference TRBV19 and TRBJ1-5 gives the full variable domain: DGGITQSPKYLFRKEGQNVTLSCEQNLNHDAMYWYRQDPGQGLRLIYYSQIVNDFQKGDIAEGYSVSREKKESFPLTVTSAQKNPTAFYLCASSIVRGSRGNQPQHFGDGTRLSIL.